The rows below give T cell receptor beta chains drawn from one sample of a study of blood T cell repertoires in COVID-19. TCRdb keeps only in-frame clones here, not all; method: immunoSEQ multiplex PCR. The repertoire consists of approximately 62,000 clones, with over 60% occurring once and the leading ten covering about 6.4%. The source material was peripheral blood. The origin of the receptors is a woman aged 50 to 65 with active or convalescent COVID-19. Each CDR3 is given with its conserved first and last residue. The D gene is left open where the match is weak. The size field is filled for only some rows; it gives once, few, many or a size class.

TRBD1	.	TRBV11-2	TRBJ1-2	CASSLQGAVGYTF	TGTGCCAGCAGCTTACAGGGGGCGGTTGGCTACACCTTC
.	.	TRBV5-5	TRBJ1-1	CASSLWATTEAFF	TGTGCCAGCAGCTTGTGGGCCACCACTGAAGCTTTCTTT
.	.	TRBV18	TRBJ1-2	CASSPRDTPLMGYTF	TGTGCCAGCTCACCCCGGGACACCCCCCTTATGGGCTACACCTTC
.	.	TRBV5-1	TRBJ1-6	CASSLVTGSYNSPLHF	TGCGCCAGCAGCCTCGTTACCGGCTCCTATAATTCACCCCTCCACTTT
TRBD1	.	TRBV25-1	TRBJ1-4	CASSEYQGDEKLFF	TGTGCCAGCAGTGAATACCAGGGGGATGAAAAACTGTTTTTT
TRBD1	.	TRBV5-6	TRBJ2-7	CASSLGDSTYEQYF	TGTGCCAGCAGCTTGGGGGACAGTACCTACGAGCAGTACTTC
.	.	TRBV28	TRBJ1-2	CASSDGWGYTF	TGTGCCAGCAGCGACGGGTGGGGCTACACCTTC
.	.	TRBV5-4	TRBJ2-2	CASRPGVNTGELFF	TGTGCCAGCAGACCCGGGGTCAACACCGGGGAGCTGTTTTTT
TRBD1	many	TRBV9	TRBJ2-5	CASSSRTGGMQETQYF	TGTGCCAGCAGCTCCCGGACAGGGGGGATGCAAGAGACCCAGTACTTC
TRBD1	.	TRBV4-1	TRBJ1-1	CASSQWTGEAFF	TGCGCCAGCAGCCAGTGGACAGGGGAAGCTTTCTTT
.	.	TRBV7-2	TRBJ1-4	CASSPGHPNEKLFF	TGTGCCAGCAGCCCCGGACACCCTAATGAAAAACTGTTTTTT
.	.	TRBV2	TRBJ2-5	CASSVLARAHF	TGTGCCAGCAGTGTACTAGCTCGAGCCCACTTC
TRBD2	.	TRBV5-1	TRBJ2-3	CASSSPGTSGINTDTQYF	TGCGCCAGCAGCTCCCCGGGGACTAGCGGAATTAACACAGATACGCAGTATTTT
.	few	TRBV19	TRBJ1-1	CASSHYRAFAEAFF	TGTGCCAGTAGTCATTACAGGGCTTTCGCTGAAGCTTTCTTT
.	.	TRBV15	TRBJ1-4	CATSRGTPEKLFF	TGTGCCACCAGCAGAGGGACACCTGAAAAACTGTTTTTT
.	once	TRBV30	TRBJ1-3	CAWSVPGGSGNTIYF	TGTGCCTGGAGTGTACCCGGGGGATCTGGAAACACCATATATTTT
.	.	TRBV11-1	TRBJ1-2	CASSLNRQDGYTF	TGTGCCAGCAGCTTAAACCGACAGGACGGCTACACCTTC
.	.	TRBV4-1	TRBJ1-2	CASSQATQGRVYGYTF	TGCGCCAGCAGCCAAGCGACACAGGGTAGGGTCTATGGCTACACCTTC
.	few	TRBV4-2	TRBJ2-4	CASSQAPGGPTGQYF	TGTGCCAGCAGCCAAGCTCCGGGTGGCCCGACCGGTCAGTACTTC
TRBD2	.	TRBV5-1	TRBJ2-1	CASSLGLAGYNEQFF	TGCGCCAGCAGCTTGGGACTAGCGGGGTACAATGAGCAGTTCTTC
.	few	TRBV10-3	TRBJ1-1	CAITPGMGAAFF	TGTGCCATCACTCCTGGGATGGGGGCAGCTTTCTTT
.	.	TRBV5-1	TRBJ1-1	CASSSMTQNTEAFF	TGCGCCAGCAGCTCCATGACTCAGAACACTGAAGCTTTCTTT
.	once	TRBV7-2	TRBJ1-6	CASSFGPSDNSPLHF	TGTGCCAGCAGCTTTGGCCCGAGCGATAATTCACCCCTCCACTTT
TRBD2	once	TRBV7-6	TRBJ2-1	CASSLLAGLGEQFF	TGTGCCAGCAGCTTGCTAGCGGGGCTAGGTGAGCAGTTCTTC
TRBD2	.	TRBV7-2	TRBJ2-7	CASSPGTSSHEQYF	TGTGCCAGCAGCCCTGGGACTAGCTCCCACGAGCAGTACTTC
TRBD1	.	TRBV5-6	TRBJ2-2	CASSLGQGNTGELFF	TGTGCCAGCAGCCTGGGACAGGGGAACACCGGGGAGCTGTTTTTT
TRBD1	.	TRBV6-4	TRBJ2-7	CASRDRGYEQYF	TGTGCCAGCCGGGACAGGGGGTACGAGCAGTACTTC
.	.	TRBV7-6	TRBJ2-1	CASSLEGDTHNEQFF	TGTGCCAGCAGCTTAGAGGGGGACACCCACAATGAGCAGTTCTTC
TRBD2	.	TRBV27	TRBJ2-3	CASSLFVLSGRAPDTQYF	TGTGCCAGCAGTTTATTCGTCCTTAGCGGGAGGGCACCAGATACGCAGTATTTT
TRBD1	.	TRBV19	TRBJ1-6	CASSRLGGQGESSYNSPLHF	TGTGCCAGTAGCCGCCTCGGGGGACAGGGGGAAAGCTCCTATAATTCACCCCTCCACTTT
TRBD1	few	TRBV18	TRBJ1-2	CASSSNAQGISYGYTF	TGTGCCAGCTCCTCTAACGCACAGGGGATTTCCTATGGCTACACCTTC
TRBD1	.	TRBV5-1	TRBJ1-5	CASSFLDRAPYSNQPQHF	TGCGCCAGCAGCTTTTTGGACAGGGCCCCTTATAGCAATCAGCCCCAGCATTTT
.	.	TRBV12-3/TRBV12-4	TRBJ1-2	CASSPNSQYGYTF	TGTGCCAGCAGTCCCAACAGCCAATATGGCTACACCTTC
.	.	TRBV21-1	TRBJ2-3	CASSKPWDRLEF	TGTGCCAGCAGCAAGCCGTGGGACAGGCTGGAGTTT
TRBD2	.	TRBV30	TRBJ2-3	CAWSMDPPSGTSGRDTQYF	TGTGCCTGGTCCATGGATCCGCCTTCCGGGACTAGCGGGAGAGATACGCAGTATTTT